The rows below give T cell receptor beta chains drawn from one sample of a study of response to subunit inactivated influenza vaccine. TCRdb re-called the RT-PCR reads with MiXCR, one entry per CDR3 protein. Here the sample spans 550,000 to 800,000 distinct CDR3 sequences, about 15% being singletons. Sequenced here: PBMCs from blood, sampled about 14 days before vaccination. The receptors here all came from a man in his fifties or sixties who received an inactivated influenza vaccine. CDR3s include the opening cysteine and the closing phenylalanine or tryptophan. Each record gives: CDR3 protein, CDR3 DNA, D gene, J gene, clone size, V gene. D genes are given only for firm matches. Size tells how often a clone was seen (once, few, many) or the class of an expanded clone, and some rows leave it out.

CSARREDRVAGYTF,TGCAGTGCTAGGAGGGAGGACAGGGTTGCGGGCTACACCTTC,TRBD1,TRBJ1-2,NA,TRBV20-1
CASTRDGNTEAFF,TGTGCCAGCACTCGCGACGGGAACACTGAAGCTTTCTTT,NA,TRBJ1-1,many,TRBV6-2/TRBV6-3
CSARRTQETQYF,TGCAGTGCGCGTAGGACTCAAGAGACCCAGTACTTC,NA,TRBJ2-5,few,TRBV20-1
CASTPLAGTSHEQYF,TGTGCCAGCACTCCTCTGGCAGGGACCTCCCACGAGCAGTACTTC,NA,TRBJ2-7,NA,TRBV2
CASSDLQGEETQYF,TGTGCTAGCAGCGATTTACAGGGAGAAGAGACCCAGTACTTC,NA,TRBJ2-5,many,TRBV7-7
CAISDGGPSTDTQYF,TGTGCCATCAGTGACGGGGGCCCTAGCACAGATACGCAGTATTTT,NA,TRBJ2-3,NA,TRBV10-3
CASSFRPNYRGTDYGYTF,TGTGCCAGCAGTTTCCGGCCTAATTACAGGGGGACGGACTATGGCTACACCTTC,TRBD1,TRBJ1-2,many,TRBV27
CASNSGGAQSSPLHF,TGTGCCAGCAACTCGGGTGGGGCCCAGAGTTCACCCCTCCACTTT,NA,TRBJ1-6,NA,TRBV12-3/TRBV12-4
CASSRGYEQYF,TGTGCCAGCAGCCGAGGCTACGAGCAGTACTTC,NA,TRBJ2-7,many,TRBV28
CSAREVSFADTQYF,TGCAGTGCTAGGGAAGTCAGCTTTGCAGATACGCAGTATTTT,NA,TRBJ2-3,few,TRBV20-1
CASSLAVAGGTGELFF,TGCGCCAGCAGCTTGGCCGTGGCAGGGGGTACCGGGGAGCTGTTTTTT,TRBD1,TRBJ2-2,few,TRBV5-1
CASSLGDPTRELFF,TGTGCCAGCAGCTTAGGGGACCCTACCCGGGAGCTGTTTTTT,NA,TRBJ2-2,few,TRBV7-9
CASSPDRKSGYTF,TGTGCCAGCAGCCCTGACCGGAAGTCGGGCTACACCTTC,NA,TRBJ1-2,few,TRBV5-4
CASSQDRASGTYNEQFF,TGCGCCAGCAGCCAAGATAGGGCTAGCGGGACCTACAATGAGCAGTTCTTC,TRBD2,TRBJ2-1,few,TRBV4-3
CASRSLGEGLPDEQFF,TGCGCCAGCAGGAGCCTGGGGGAGGGCCTGCCGGATGAGCAGTTCTTC,TRBD2,TRBJ2-1,few,TRBV5-1
CSARDFGASYNEQFF,TGCAGTGCTAGAGATTTTGGGGCCTCGTACAATGAGCAGTTCTTC,NA,TRBJ2-1,few,TRBV20-1
CSAGGGQGTGELFF,TGCAGTGCTGGGGGGGGCCAGGGCACCGGGGAGCTGTTTTTT,NA,TRBJ2-2,many,TRBV20-1
CASRLVNNQPQHF,TGTGCCAGCCGACTTGTGAACAATCAGCCCCAGCATTTT,NA,TRBJ1-5,NA,TRBV6-1
CASSYSGQTGGSYEQYF,TGTGCCAGCAGTTACTCGGGGCAGACTGGAGGGAGCTACGAGCAGTACTTC,NA,TRBJ2-7,NA,TRBV6-5
CASKSSYNEQFF,TGTGCCAGCAAAAGCTCCTACAATGAGCAGTTCTTC,NA,TRBJ2-1,NA,TRBV2
CSGRGRSSYNEQFF,TGCAGTGGAAGGGGGCGGAGCTCCTACAATGAGCAGTTCTTC,TRBD1,TRBJ2-1,once,TRBV20-1
CASRTEGAYEQYF,TGTGCCAGCAGAACGGAAGGGGCCTACGAGCAGTACTTC,NA,TRBJ2-7,few,TRBV2
CASSYSRFGRTGNTYEQYF,TGTGCCAGCAGTTACTCGAGGTTTGGGAGGACAGGGAATACCTACGAGCAGTACTTC,TRBD1,TRBJ2-7,NA,TRBV6-5